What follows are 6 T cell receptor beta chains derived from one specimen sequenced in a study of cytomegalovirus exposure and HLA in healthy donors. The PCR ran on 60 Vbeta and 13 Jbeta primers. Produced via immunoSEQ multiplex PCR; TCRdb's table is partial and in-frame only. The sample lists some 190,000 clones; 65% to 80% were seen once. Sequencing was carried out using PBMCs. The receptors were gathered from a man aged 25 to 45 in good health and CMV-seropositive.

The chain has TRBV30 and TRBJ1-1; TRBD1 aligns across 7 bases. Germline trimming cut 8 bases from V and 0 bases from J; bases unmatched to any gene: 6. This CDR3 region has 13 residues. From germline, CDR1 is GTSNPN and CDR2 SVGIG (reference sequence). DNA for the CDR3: TGTGCCCTCGAGGGACAGATGAACACTGAAGCTTTCTTT. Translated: CALEGQMNTEAFF.

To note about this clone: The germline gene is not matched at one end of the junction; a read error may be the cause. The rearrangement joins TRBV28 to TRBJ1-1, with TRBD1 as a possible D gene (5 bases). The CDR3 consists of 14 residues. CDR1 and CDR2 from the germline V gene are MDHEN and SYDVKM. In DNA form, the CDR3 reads TGTGCCAGCAGTTTAAGTCAGGGAAGCACTGAAGTTTTCTTT. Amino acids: CASSLSQGSTEVFF.

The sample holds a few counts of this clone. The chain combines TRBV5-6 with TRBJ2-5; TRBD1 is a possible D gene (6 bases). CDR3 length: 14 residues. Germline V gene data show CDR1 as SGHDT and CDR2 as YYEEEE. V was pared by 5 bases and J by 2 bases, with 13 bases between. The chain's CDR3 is CASSKQGQQETQYF. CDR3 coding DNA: TGTGCCAGCAGTAAACAGGGCCAACAAGAGACCCAGTACTTC.

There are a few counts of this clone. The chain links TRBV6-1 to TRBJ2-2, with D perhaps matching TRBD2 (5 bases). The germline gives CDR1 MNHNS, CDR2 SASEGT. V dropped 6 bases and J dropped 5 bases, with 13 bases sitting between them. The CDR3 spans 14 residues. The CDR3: CASSATITTGELFF. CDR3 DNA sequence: TGTGCCAGCAGCGCGACTATCACGACCGGGGAGCTGTTTTTT.

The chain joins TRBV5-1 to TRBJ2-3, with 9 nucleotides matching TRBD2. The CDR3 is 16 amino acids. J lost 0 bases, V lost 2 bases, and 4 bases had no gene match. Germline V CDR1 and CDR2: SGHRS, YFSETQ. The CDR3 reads CASSFGAGGSTDTQYF. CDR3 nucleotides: TGCGCCAGCAGCTTCGGAGCGGGGGGTAGCACAGATACGCAGTATTTT.

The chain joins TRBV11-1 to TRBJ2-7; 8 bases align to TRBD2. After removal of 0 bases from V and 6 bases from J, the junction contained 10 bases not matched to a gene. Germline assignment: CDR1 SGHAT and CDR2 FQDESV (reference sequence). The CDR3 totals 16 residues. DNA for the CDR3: TGTGCCAGCAGCTTAGCGGGGCAGCGGGGGATGATCGAGCAGTACTTC. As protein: CASSLAGQRGMIEQYF.